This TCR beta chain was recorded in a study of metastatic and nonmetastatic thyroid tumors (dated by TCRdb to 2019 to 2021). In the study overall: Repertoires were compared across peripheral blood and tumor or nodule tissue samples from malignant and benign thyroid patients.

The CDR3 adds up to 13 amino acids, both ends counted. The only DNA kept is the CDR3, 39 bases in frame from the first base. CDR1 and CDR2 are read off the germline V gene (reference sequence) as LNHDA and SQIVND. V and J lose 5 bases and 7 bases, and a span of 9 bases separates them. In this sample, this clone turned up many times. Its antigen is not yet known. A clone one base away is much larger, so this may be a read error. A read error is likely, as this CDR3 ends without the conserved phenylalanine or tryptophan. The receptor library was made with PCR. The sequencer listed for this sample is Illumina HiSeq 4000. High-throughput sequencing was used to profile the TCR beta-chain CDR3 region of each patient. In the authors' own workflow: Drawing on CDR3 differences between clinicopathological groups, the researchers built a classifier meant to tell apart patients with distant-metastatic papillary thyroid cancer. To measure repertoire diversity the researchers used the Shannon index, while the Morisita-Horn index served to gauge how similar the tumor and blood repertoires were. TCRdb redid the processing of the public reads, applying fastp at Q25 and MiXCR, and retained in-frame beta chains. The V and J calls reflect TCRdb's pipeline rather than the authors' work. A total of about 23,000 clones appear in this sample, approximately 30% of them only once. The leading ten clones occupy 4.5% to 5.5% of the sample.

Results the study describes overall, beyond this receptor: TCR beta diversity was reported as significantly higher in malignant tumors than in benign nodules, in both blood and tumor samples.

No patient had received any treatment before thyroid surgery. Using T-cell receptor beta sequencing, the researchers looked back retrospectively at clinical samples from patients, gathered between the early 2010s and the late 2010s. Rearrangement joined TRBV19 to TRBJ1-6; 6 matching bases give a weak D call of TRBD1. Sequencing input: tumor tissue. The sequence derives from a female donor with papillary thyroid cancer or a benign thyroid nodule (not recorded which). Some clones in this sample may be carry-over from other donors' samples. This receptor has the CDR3 CASSGGGNSPLHS. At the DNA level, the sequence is TGTGCCAGTAGTGGAGGGGGGAATTCACCCCTCCACTCT.